This T cell receptor beta chain comes out of a study of early T cells in non-severe SARS-CoV-2 infection. TCRdb re-called the 5' RACE reads through MiXCR, storing one row per CDR3 protein. Altogether 40,000 to 50,000 distinct CDR3 sequences are present, 11% being singletons, with the ten largest covering 20% to 25%. The CDR3 is 12 residues long. Per the germline V gene, CDR1 is ENHRY and CDR2 is SYGVKD. Trimming left V 4 bases short and J 7 bases short, with 11 bases between. The sample consisted of whole blood. The genes are TRBV10-3 and TRBJ2-7; no firm D call. This sequence originates from an adult who was a healthcare worker with PCR-confirmed SARS-CoV-2 infection or an uninfected control (not recorded which). The CDR3 here is CAISGGPLEQYF. DNA for the CDR3: TGTGCCATCAGTGGAGGTCCTTTAGAGCAGTACTTC.